The next 11 T cell receptor beta chains were all read from a single sample in a study of Ad26.COV2.S vaccination and SARS-CoV-2 variants. Regarding treatment: some 19 received Ad26.COV2.S at low or high dose, single or two shots; about five received placebo; per-sample allocation not given. Sampling was performed 63 days after the first vaccine or placebo injection. Assay: immunoSEQ multiplex PCR; the TCRdb copy retains only in-frame clones and omits some. The sample holds under 500,000 clones, about 90% seen once. The sequenced sample was peripheral blood, obtained in a trial of Ad26.COV2.S vaccine versus placebo. These receptors were obtained from a person aged 18 to 65 who received the Ad26.COV2.S COVID-19 vaccine or a placebo.

V and J are TRBV25-1 and TRBJ2-7; TRBD1 is a possible D gene (8 bases). The CDR3 loop spans 16 amino acids. The ends were cut back, 4 bases at V and 5 bases at J, with 21 bases in the middle. Germline V gene sequence: CDR1 MGHDK, CDR2 SYGVNS. CDR3 loop: CASSVAWGGQEDEQYF. The CDR3 DNA is TGTGCCAGCAGTGTAGCTTGGGGGGGACAGGAGGACGAGCAGTACTTC.

The chain combines TRBV15 with TRBJ2-7; D remains ambiguous. Trimming left V 4 bases short and J 1 base short, with 5 bases between. CDR3 length equals 12 residues. The germline CDR1 and CDR2 sequences are LNHNV and YYDKDF (reference sequence). The CDR3 region has the DNA TGTGCCACCAGCACGCCGTCCTACGAGCAGTACTTC. Amino acid sequence: CATSTPSYEQYF.

The genes are TRBV19 and TRBJ1-5; weak D call: TRBD1 (6 bases). The CDR3 loop spans 13 amino acids. CDR1 is LNHDA and CDR2 is SQIVND in the germline V gene (reference sequence). The V end lost 5 bases, the J end lost 5 bases, and 10 bases lay between the germline ends. The chain's CDR3 is CASSVDRHQPQHF. In DNA form, the CDR3 reads TGTGCCAGTAGTGTCGACAGGCATCAGCCCCAGCATTTT.

The chain recombines TRBV18 with TRBJ1-4; a possible D gene is TRBD1 (5 bases). V lost 5 bases to trimming and J lost 8 bases, with 12 bases between them. The CDR3 has 13 residues. Germline assignment: CDR1 KGHSH and CDR2 LQKENI. CDR3 nucleotides: TGTGCCAGCTCAAGAGGGACGGAAGAAAAACTGTTTTTT. Translation: CASSRGTEEKLFF.

V usage is TRBV18 and J usage is TRBJ2-1; D remains ambiguous. V lost 3 bases and J 0 bases, leaving 9 bases between the germline ends. The CDR3 is 15 amino acids. CDR1 is KGHSH, CDR2 LQKENI, per germline. The CDR3 here is CASSPLVTSYNEQFF. For the CDR3, the DNA is TGTGCCAGCTCACCGCTCGTGACCTCCTACAATGAGCAGTTCTTC.

The chain recombines TRBV6-2 or TRBV6-3 with TRBJ1-1; no reliable D call. Germline V gene data show CDR1 as MNHEY and CDR2 as SVGEGT. The CDR3 has 12 residues. Trimming cost V 2 bases and J 5 bases, with 6 bases left between them. The CDR3 region has the DNA TGTGCCAGCAGTTACATGGGAACTGAAGCTTTCTTT. Its protein is CASSYMGTEAFF.

In regard to this clone: This sample includes further DNA sequences coding for the same CDR3. The chain couples TRBV27 to TRBJ2-7; 11 positions match TRBD1. The V gene's germline CDR1 is MNHEY and CDR2 SMNVEV (reference sequence). This CDR3 is built from 14 residues. The V segment lost 5 bases and the J segment 3 bases; nucleotides outside the gene matches: 3. CDR3 nucleotides: TGTGCCAGCAGTCCCGGGACAGGGGGCTACGAGCAGTACTTC. Translated, it gives CASSPGTGGYEQYF.

The chain joins TRBV6-5 to TRBJ1-1; unclear D gene. V was pared by 8 bases and J by 1 base, with 14 bases between. This CDR3 has 14 amino acids. Germline V lookup: CDR1 MNHEY, CDR2 SVGAGI. The CDR3 DNA is TGTGCCAGCGGAGGGAGGGTTACGAACACTGAAGCTTTCTTT. As protein: CASGGRVTNTEAFF.

The chain couples TRBV19 to TRBJ1-2; D is unresolved. The germline gives CDR1 LNHDA, CDR2 SQIVND (reference sequence). This CDR3 has 13 residues. With 3 bases removed from V and 7 bases from J, the gap between germline ends came to 12 bases. CDR3 sequence: CASSIGDSGGYTF. In DNA, the CDR3 is TGTGCCAGTAGTATTGGGGATAGTGGTGGCTACACCTTC. Full variable domain (rest looked up from reference TRBV19 and TRBJ1-2): DGGITQSPKYLFRKEGQNVTLSCEQNLNHDAMYWYRQDPGQGLRLIYYSQIVNDFQKGDIAEGYSVSREKKESFPLTVTSAQKNPTAFYLCASSIGDSGGYTFGSGTRLTVV.

This chain uses TRBV19 with TRBJ1-2; D unresolved. This CDR3 is 13 amino acids long. Germline CDR1 reads LNHDA; CDR2 reads SQIVND (reference sequence). With 4 bases removed from V and 2 bases from J, the gap between germline ends came to 8 bases. CDR3 amino acids: CASSTYGNYGYTF. The CDR3 nucleotides read TGTGCCAGTAGTACTTATGGGAACTATGGCTACACCTTC.

The chain is built from TRBV13 and TRBJ1-1; D possibly corresponds to TRBD1 (5 bases). Germline V gene lookup returns CDR1 PRHDT and CDR2 FYEKMQ (reference sequence). V gave up 1 base and J gave up 0 bases, with 24 bases separating them. There are 20 residues in the CDR3. The CDR3 reads CASSLDGGGNPLWMNTEAFF. The CDR3 nucleotides are TGTGCCAGCAGCTTAGACGGGGGGGGAAATCCCCTTTGGATGAACACTGAAGCTTTCTTT.